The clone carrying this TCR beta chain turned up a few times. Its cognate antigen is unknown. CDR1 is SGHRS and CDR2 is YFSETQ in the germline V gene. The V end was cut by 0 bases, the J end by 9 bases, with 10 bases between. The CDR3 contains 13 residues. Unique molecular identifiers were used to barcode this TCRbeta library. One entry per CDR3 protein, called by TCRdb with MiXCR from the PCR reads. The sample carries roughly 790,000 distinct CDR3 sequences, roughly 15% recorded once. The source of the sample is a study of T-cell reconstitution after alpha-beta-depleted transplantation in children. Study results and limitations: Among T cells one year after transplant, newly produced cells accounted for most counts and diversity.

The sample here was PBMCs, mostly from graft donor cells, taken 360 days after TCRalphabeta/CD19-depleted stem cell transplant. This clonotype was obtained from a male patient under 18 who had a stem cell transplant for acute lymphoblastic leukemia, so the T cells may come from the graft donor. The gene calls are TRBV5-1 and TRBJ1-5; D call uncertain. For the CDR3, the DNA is TGCGCCAGCAGCTTGGCCCCGGGCCCGCCCCAGCATTTT. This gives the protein CASSLAPGPPQHF.